Following are 32 T cell receptor beta chains from one sample sequenced in a study of cytomegalovirus exposure and HLA in healthy donors. This PCR relied on a set of 60 Vbeta primers and 13 Jbeta primers. TCRdb's table, derived via immunoSEQ multiplex PCR, lists solely in-frame clones and lacks some. The sample lists over 100,000 clones; approximately 87% were seen once. Sample: PBMCs. The receptors originated from a woman aged 30 to 39 in good health and CMV-seronegative.

This rearrangement joins TRBV5-1 to TRBJ2-3; 8 nucleotides align to TRBD1. Germline V gene data show CDR1 as SGHRS and CDR2 as YFSETQ. The CDR3 runs to 15 residues. The V and J ends lost 5 bases and 0 bases, in that order; junction bases with no gene match: 5. This CDR3 is CASSGQGTSTDTQYF. The CDR3 DNA sequence: TGCGCCAGCAGTGGACAGGGAACGAGCACAGATACGCAGTATTTT.

This clone has just a few counts. This sequence joins TRBV4-1 and TRBJ1-1, with 7 bases fitting TRBD1. CDR1 is MGHRA and CDR2 is YSYEKL in the germline V gene. Germline trimming cut 1 base from V and 6 bases from J; bases unmatched to any gene: 20. The CDR3 has 19 amino acids. The CDR3 DNA follows: TGCGCCAGCAGCCAAGGTTTACTGGGAGCGAGGGGGCCTACGGCTGAAGCTTTCTTT. This translates into CASSQGLLGARGPTAEAFF.

This clone was seen repeatedly, ten times or more. The rearrangement joins TRBV5-4 to TRBJ2-7, with 7 bases that match TRBD1. Germline V gives CDR1 SGHNT, CDR2 YYREEE (reference sequence). This CDR3 is built from 15 residues. V dropped 0 bases and J dropped 1; count of bases not matched to a gene: 4. The CDR3 reads CASSLGDRLSYEQYF. The CDR3 DNA reads TGTGCCAGCAGCTTGGGGGACAGACTATCCTACGAGCAGTACTTC.

This clone was seen just once. The V call is TRBV7-2, the J call TRBJ2-3, with D possibly matching TRBD1 (5 bases). CDR3 size: 13 residues. The ends were cut back, 3 bases at V and 4 bases at J, with 8 bases in the middle. CDR1 and CDR2 from the germline V gene are SGHTA and FQGNSA. The CDR3 nucleotides read TGTGCCAGCAGCTTGCGGACACCAGATACGCAGTATTTT. Protein product: CASSLRTPDTQYF.

The chain carries TRBV7-6 and TRBJ2-3; 16 nucleotides agree with TRBD2. Germline V CDR1 and CDR2: SGHVS, FNYEAQ. Trimming at V came to 5 bases and at J to 4 bases, leaving 9 bases not matched to a gene. There are 18 residues in the CDR3. The CDR3 spells CASSIGTSGRASADTQYF. CDR3 DNA: TGTGCCAGCAGCATCGGGACTAGCGGGAGGGCCTCGGCAGATACGCAGTATTTT. The whole variable domain, filled in from reference TRBV7-6 and TRBJ2-3, reads GAGVSQSPRYKVTKRGQDVALRCDPISGHVSLYWYRQALGQGPEFLTYFNYEAQQDKSGLPNDRFSAERPEGSISTLTIQRTEQRDSAMYRCASSIGTSGRASADTQYFGPGTRLTVL.

V gene TRBV27 combines with J gene TRBJ1-2; D possibly corresponds to TRBD1 (5 bases). Germline values: CDR1 MNHEY, CDR2 SMNVEV (reference sequence). CDR3 length: 17 amino acids. V gave up 2 bases and J gave up 0 bases, with 16 bases separating them. The CDR3 DNA is TGTGCCAGCAGTTTAAAAGTGGGGGGTAGGGCTAACTATGGCTACACCTTC. Protein product: CASSLKVGGRANYGYTF.

CDR3 amino acids: CASSLKGSLKETQYF. In nucleotides, the CDR3 is TGTGCCAGCAGCTTAAAAGGGAGCCTCAAAGAGACCCAGTACTTC. The genes are TRBV7-2 and TRBJ2-5, with D perhaps TRBD2 (5 bases). The CDR3 spans 15 residues. V lost 2 bases to trimming and J lost 3 bases, with 13 bases between them. Germline-derived CDR1 and CDR2 are SGHTA and FQGNSA. Complete variable domain (other parts from reference TRBV7-2 and TRBJ2-5): GAGVSQSPSNKVTEKGKDVELRCDPISGHTALYWYRQSLGQGLEFLIYFQGNSAPDKSGLPSDRFSAERTGGSVSTLTIQRTQQEDSAVYLCASSLKGSLKETQYFGPGTRLLVL.

The CDR3 coding sequence is TGTGCCAGCAGCCAACTGGCCGGGACAGGGGGCTATGGCTACACCTTC. Encoded protein: CASSQLAGTGGYGYTF. The chain has TRBV7-3 and TRBJ1-2; 11 bases fit TRBD1. CDR1 and CDR2 from the germline V gene are SGHTA and FQGTGA. V lost 5 bases to trimming and J lost 4 bases; unmatched junction nucleotides: 9. This CDR3 region has 16 residues.

The chain combines TRBV7-2 with TRBJ2-1; 8 bases agree with TRBD2. Germline-derived CDR1 and CDR2 are SGHTA and FQGNSA. The CDR3 spans 15 residues. With 4 bases clipped from V and 4 bases from J, the junction kept 6 bases outside the gene matches. As DNA, the CDR3 is TGTGCCAGCAGCTACTTCGGGACTAGTTACAATGAGCAGTTCTTC. This codes for CASSYFGTSYNEQFF.

The chain joins TRBV27 to TRBJ2-1; TRBD1 matches at 12 bases. CDR1 MNHEY and CDR2 SMNVEV come from the germline V gene (reference sequence). Trimming at V came to 3 bases and at J to 3 bases, leaving 18 bases not matched to a gene. This CDR3 comprises 21 residues. The CDR3 region is CASSFSYPGQGAPVVYNEQFF. DNA for the CDR3: TGTGCCAGCAGTTTCTCATACCCGGGACAGGGGGCGCCCGTAGTCTACAATGAGCAGTTCTTC.

This clone has just one count. Other DNA sequences within the sample encode an identical CDR3. The chain has TRBV7-9 and TRBJ1-2, with 7 bases matching TRBD1. Germline lookup yields CDR1 SEHNR and CDR2 FQNEAQ (reference sequence). V was clipped by 5 bases and J by 4 bases; unmatched bases: 4. This CDR3 is 13 amino acids long. CDR3 nucleotide sequence: TGTGCCAGCAGCCTTGACAGGGCCTATGGCTACACCTTC. Its translation is CASSLDRAYGYTF.

The CDR3 loop reads CASSSRVMNTEAFF. The CDR3 nucleotides are TGTGCCAGCAGTTCGAGGGTTATGAACACTGAAGCTTTCTTT. The chain has TRBV2 and TRBJ1-1; D not resolved. The CDR3 has 14 amino acids. Germline V gene lookup returns CDR1 SNHLY and CDR2 FYNNEI. The ends were cut back, 5 bases at V and 0 bases at J, with 10 bases in the middle. The full variable domain, with the rest looked up from reference TRBV2 and TRBJ1-1, is EPEVTQTPSHQVTQMGQEVILRCVPISNHLYFYWYRQILGQKVEFLVSFYNNEISEKSEIFDDQFSVERPDGSNFTLKIRSTKLEDSAMYFCASSSRVMNTEAFFGQGTRLTVV.

The rearrangement joins TRBV7-9 to TRBJ2-1; 7 bases line up with TRBD2. This CDR3 is built from 17 residues. With 2 bases clipped from V and 0 bases from J, the junction kept 7 bases outside the gene matches. The germline gives CDR1 SEHNR, CDR2 FQNEAQ (reference sequence). CDR3 sequence (DNA): TGTGCCAGCAGCTTAAGATGGCGGGAGAGCTCCTACAATGAGCAGTTCTTC. Its translation is CASSLRWRESSYNEQFF.

The genes are TRBV7-5 and TRBJ2-7; whether TRBD1, the table's D call, matches the DNA was not checked. TRBV7-5 has pseudogene status. This CDR3 region has 17 residues. For the CDR3, the DNA is TGTGCCAGAAGCTTAGCGCAGGGGAAAGGTCAGGACTACGAGCAGTACTTC. Amino acid sequence: CARSLAQGKGQDYEQYF.

The chain recombines TRBV5-4 with TRBJ2-1; TRBD2 matches 9 bases. V lost 4 bases to trimming and J lost 8 bases; unmatched junction nucleotides: 10. The CDR3 sequence is 15 residues long. Germline V lookup: CDR1 SGHNT, CDR2 YYREEE (reference sequence). CDR3 bases: TGTGCCAGCAGCCCGCGGGGTAGCGGGAGCGATGAGCAGTTCTTC. Residues: CASSPRGSGSDEQFF.

This chain uses TRBV28 with TRBJ2-1; 10 bases are shared with TRBD2. The CDR3 is 13 amino acids. Germline V gene data show CDR1 as MDHEN and CDR2 as SYDVKM. V lost 4 bases and J lost 9; bases outside the gene matches: 3. CDR3 loop: CASSSLAGGEQFF. DNA for the CDR3: TGTGCCAGCAGTTCCTTAGCGGGAGGTGAGCAGTTCTTC.

This clone was detected once. The V gene is TRBV30, the J gene TRBJ2-7; possible D gene TRBD1, 6 bases. The V and J ends lost 8 bases and 2 bases respectively, with 13 bases between them. This CDR3 has 12 residues. Germline CDR1 reads GTSNPN; CDR2 reads SVGIG (reference sequence). The CDR3 region is CARSTGAYEQYF. The CDR3 DNA follows: TGTGCCCGTTCGACAGGAGCCTACGAGCAGTACTTC.

The J gene is TRBJ2-7, the V gene TRBV13; no firm D call. The CDR3 extends over 16 amino acids. Germline CDR1 PRHDT, CDR2 FYEKMQ (reference sequence). The germline V and J ends were trimmed by 0 bases and 6 bases, with 18 bases remaining between them. The CDR3 DNA sequence: TGTGCCAGCAGCTTAGGCCGGGTAAGGTTCGGCGGCGAGCAGTACTTC. It encodes CASSLGRVRFGGEQYF.

The chain is built from TRBV18 and TRBJ1-5; D is perhaps TRBD1 (5 bases). Trimming removed 4 bases from V and 4 bases from J, with 8 bases in between. The CDR3 extends over 13 amino acids. Germline CDR1 is KGHSH and CDR2 is LQKENI. The CDR3 protein is CASSRDRNQPQHF. For the CDR3, the DNA is TGTGCCAGCTCACGCGACAGAAATCAGCCCCAGCATTTT. Complete variable domain (other parts from reference TRBV18 and TRBJ1-5): NAGVMQNPRHLVRRRGQEARLRCSPMKGHSHVYWYRQLPEEGLKFMVYLQKENIIDESGMPKERFSAEFPKEGPSILRIQQVVRGDSAAYFCASSRDRNQPQHFGDGTRLSIL.

V and J are TRBV5-1 and TRBJ2-2; a weak D match, TRBD1 (5 bases). This CDR3 region has 15 residues. CDR1 SGHRS and CDR2 YFSETQ come from the germline V gene. The V end lost 4 bases, the J end lost 6 bases, and 16 bases lay between the germline ends. CDR3 coding DNA: TGCGCCAGCAGCGCGACAGTACTCACAGCCGGGGAGCTGTTTTTT. This codes for CASSATVLTAGELFF.

This chain connects TRBV9 to TRBJ2-7; 7 bases fit TRBD2. Unmatched junction bases numbered 3, after V lost 0 bases and J lost 0 bases. The germline CDR1 and CDR2 sequences are SGDLS and YYNGEE. The CDR3 totals 15 residues. The CDR3 nucleotides read TGTGCCAGCAGCGTAGATGGCGGGAGCTCCTACGAGCAGTACTTC. It translates to CASSVDGGSSYEQYF.

The V and J genes are TRBV19 and TRBJ2-7, with D perhaps TRBD2 (5 bases). The CDR3 is 16 residues long. Germline CDR1 reads LNHDA; CDR2 reads SQIVND (reference sequence). V gave up 5 bases and J gave up 3 bases, with 20 bases separating them. The CDR3 loop reads CASSPMGMERVYEQYF. The CDR3 nucleotides read TGTGCCAGTAGTCCCATGGGGATGGAGAGGGTCTACGAGCAGTACTTC.

This clone was recorded once. The chain joins TRBV29-1 to TRBJ2-5, with D perhaps TRBD1 (5 bases). The CDR3 sequence is 15 residues long. CDR1 and CDR2 from the germline V gene are SQVTM and ANQGSEA. Trimming left V 1 base short and J 5 bases short, with 17 bases between. This chain's CDR3 is CSVEVRRQPFETQYF. DNA for the CDR3: TGCAGCGTTGAAGTGAGGCGACAGCCGTTTGAGACCCAGTACTTC.

The chain recombines TRBV18 with TRBJ2-5; TRBD2 matches 8 bases. The CDR3 is made up of 14 amino acids. From germline, CDR1 is KGHSH and CDR2 LQKENI. The V and J ends lost 2 bases and 4 bases, in that order; junction bases with no gene match: 3. The CDR3 DNA reads as TGTGCCAGCTCACCAAGCCTAGCGGGAGAGACCCAGTACTTC. It is translated as CASSPSLAGETQYF.

The rearrangement uses TRBV6-1 and TRBJ2-7; TRBD1 matches at 7 bases. The V gene's germline CDR1 is MNHNS and CDR2 SASEGT. Trimming at V came to 6 bases and at J to 2 bases, leaving 10 bases not matched to a gene. The CDR3 length is 15 residues. The chain's CDR3 is CASSERQGYTYEQYF. In DNA form, the CDR3 reads TGTGCCAGCAGCGAACGACAGGGATATACCTACGAGCAGTACTTC.

V is TRBV19 and J is TRBJ2-6; D ambiguous. The CDR3 has 15 amino acids. The V end was cut by 3 bases, the J end by 0 bases, with 6 bases between. Germline loops: CDR1 LNHDA, CDR2 SQIVND (reference sequence). In nucleotides, the CDR3 is TGTGCCAGTAGTATTTTTAGCTCTGGGGCCAACGTCCTGACTTTC. Encoded protein: CASSIFSSGANVLTF.

The rearrangement uses TRBV18 and TRBJ2-6; D ambiguous. Trimming stripped 8 bases from V and 0 bases from J, with 8 bases between. From germline, CDR1 is KGHSH and CDR2 LQKENI. The CDR3 loop spans 14 amino acids. The DNA for the CDR3 is TGTGCCAGCGTCCCAGGCTCTGGGGCCAACGTCCTGACTTTC. Protein sequence: CASVPGSGANVLTF. Full variable domain (outside the CDR3, taken from reference TRBV18 and TRBJ2-6): NAGVMQNPRHLVRRRGQEARLRCSPMKGHSHVYWYRQLPEEGLKFMVYLQKENIIDESGMPKERFSAEFPKEGPSILRIQQVVRGDSAAYFCASVPGSGANVLTFGAGSRLTVL.

The genes are TRBV27 and TRBJ1-2; 7 nucleotides match TRBD1. Per germline, CDR1 MNHEY and CDR2 SMNVEV (reference sequence). V dropped 5 bases and J dropped 3; count of bases not matched to a gene: 6. This CDR3 region has 14 residues. CDR3 residues: CASSPRDSDYGYTF. CDR3 coding DNA: TGTGCCAGCAGTCCCCGGGACAGCGACTATGGCTACACCTTC.

CDR3 coding DNA: TGTGCCAGCTCACCCGGACAGGGGGCTGGAAACACCATATATTTT. This codes for CASSPGQGAGNTIYF. The chain combines TRBV18 with TRBJ1-3; 10 nucleotides line up with TRBD1. The junction had 1 base not matched to a gene; V was cut back by 3 bases and J by 2 bases. CDR1 and CDR2 (germline): KGHSH, LQKENI. CDR3 length equals 15 residues.

V gene TRBV9 combines with J gene TRBJ2-2; D gene ambiguous. Per the germline V gene, CDR1 is SGDLS and CDR2 is YYNGEE. The CDR3 has 15 residues. Trimming pared 3 bases from V and 0 bases from J, leaving 9 bases between. The CDR3 protein is CASSGASTNTGELFF. In nucleotides, the CDR3 is TGTGCCAGCAGCGGGGCCTCTACGAACACCGGGGAGCTGTTTTTT.

This chain uses TRBV4-3 with TRBJ2-2, with 7 bases that match TRBD2. Looked up from germline, CDR1 is LGHNA and CDR2 is YSLEER. This CDR3 has 18 residues. Trimming took 0 bases from V and 0 from J; bases not matched to a gene: 7. CDR3 amino acids: CASSQDRWDYANTGELFF. In DNA form, the CDR3 reads TGCGCCAGCAGCCAAGATAGGTGGGACTACGCGAACACCGGGGAGCTGTTTTTT.

The genes are TRBV28 and TRBJ1-4; D remains unclear. Trimming pared 3 bases from V and 7 bases from J, leaving 18 bases between. Germline CDR1 is MDHEN and CDR2 is SYDVKM. The CDR3 has 16 amino acids. CDR3 nucleotide sequence: TGTGCCAGCAGTTTGGGAGGAGGGTTCGAAAGTGAAAAACTGTTTTTT. Its translation is CASSLGGGFESEKLFF.